These 29 T cell receptor beta chains share one sample of origin, sequenced in a study of blood T cell repertoires in COVID-19. Produced via immunoSEQ multiplex PCR; TCRdb's table is partial and in-frame only. The table has around 150,000 clones, roughly 84% seen once. What was sequenced was peripheral blood. The source is a man under 40 with COVID-19, enrolled during active disease.

The chain is built from TRBV7-9 and TRBJ2-7; 10 nucleotides match TRBD1. Germline CDR1 SEHNR, CDR2 FQNEAQ (reference sequence). This CDR3 has 14 residues. Germline trimming cut 1 base from V and 6 bases from J; bases unmatched to any gene: 3. The CDR3 coding sequence is TGTGCCAGCAGCTTAGTCGGACAGGGGGTCGAGCAGTACTTC. Its translation is CASSLVGQGVEQYF.

The chain carries TRBV27 and TRBJ2-3, with D possibly being TRBD2 (6 bases). The CDR3 consists of 14 residues. V was clipped by 7 bases and J by 1 base, with 12 bases between them. CDR1 and CDR2 from the germline V gene are MNHEY and SMNVEV (reference sequence). The CDR3 DNA is TGTGCCAGCACCTGGAGGGCGGGCACAGATACGCAGTATTTT. Encoded protein: CASTWRAGTDTQYF.

This clone was picked up one time. The V call is TRBV12-2, the J call TRBJ2-7; no check of the table's D call, TRBD2, against the DNA was made. TRBV12-2 is noted as a pseudogene. The CDR3 length is 13 residues. CDR3 nucleotide sequence: TGTGCAAGTCGCTTAGCCACTTACTACGAGCAGTACTTC. Translating gives CASRLATYYEQYF.

CDR3 DNA sequence: TGTGCCAGCAGCTTGGGACTAGCGGGAGGAAACGAGCAGTACTTC. It encodes CASSLGLAGGNEQYF. This chain uses TRBV7-3 with TRBJ2-7, with 15 bases lining up with TRBD2. The J segment lost 5 bases and the V segment lost 3 bases, leaving 2 bases of the junction unmatched. This CDR3 region has 15 residues. CDR1 is SGHTA, CDR2 FQGTGA, per germline.

The CDR3 nucleotides read TGTGCCAGCACTCCCAACGCGGGGTTGAACAATGAGCAGTTCTTC. It codes for CASTPNAGLNNEQFF. This rearrangement joins TRBV27 to TRBJ2-1, with D possibly being TRBD2 (6 bases). The V gene lost 7 bases and the J gene lost 5 bases, with 18 bases spanning the gap. Germline CDR1 reads MNHEY; CDR2 reads SMNVEV (reference sequence). The CDR3 extends over 15 amino acids.

The V call is TRBV19, the J call TRBJ2-7, with TRBD1 matching over 9 bases. V lost 6 bases and J lost 1; bases outside the gene matches: 7. The CDR3 runs to 15 residues. From germline, CDR1 is LNHDA and CDR2 SQIVND (reference sequence). CDR3 DNA sequence: TGTGCCAGTAGCAAAACCGGGACAGGGTCCTACGAGCAGTACTTC. It translates to CASSKTGTGSYEQYF. The whole variable domain, filled in from reference TRBV19 and TRBJ2-7, reads DGGITQSPKYLFRKEGQNVTLSCEQNLNHDAMYWYRQDPGQGLRLIYYSQIVNDFQKGDIAEGYSVSREKKESFPLTVTSAQKNPTAFYLCASSKTGTGSYEQYFGPGTRLTVT.

The chain couples TRBV3-1 (or the pseudogene TRBV3-2) to TRBJ1-2; D may be TRBD1 (5 bases). V was cut by 1 base and J by 4 bases, with 10 bases left in between. Germline CDR1 and CDR2: LGHDT and YNNKEL (reference sequence). The CDR3 runs 14 residues. The CDR3: CASSQARDSYGYTF. The DNA of the CDR3 is TGTGCCAGCAGCCAAGCGAGGGACTCCTATGGCTACACCTTC.

This chain connects TRBV5-6 to TRBJ2-3; 10 bases match TRBD2. This CDR3 spans 17 amino acids. Germline V gives CDR1 SGHDT, CDR2 YYEEEE. Trimming at V came to 2 bases and at J to 3 bases, leaving 9 bases not matched to a gene. The CDR3 loop is CASSLTRAGGPTDTQYF. CDR3 DNA sequence: TGTGCCAGCAGCTTAACTCGAGCGGGAGGGCCGACAGATACGCAGTATTTT.

V gene TRBV28 combines with J gene TRBJ2-1; D is undetermined. CDR1 is MDHEN, CDR2 SYDVKM, per germline. There are 12 residues in the CDR3. V lost 5 bases to trimming and J lost 8 bases, with 10 bases between them. CDR3 sequence (DNA): TGTGCCAGCAGTCGCAGTATTGATGAGCAGTTCTTC. Translating gives CASSRSIDEQFF.

This clone was counted a few times. J is TRBJ2-1 and V is TRBV19; D gene uncertain. The CDR3 has 14 residues. The V gene lost 9 bases and the J gene lost 0 bases, with 12 bases spanning the gap. Germline lookup yields CDR1 LNHDA and CDR2 SQIVND (reference sequence). The DNA of the CDR3 is TGTGCCAGCTCCCAGGTGAGCTCCTACAATGAGCAGTTCTTC. Translating gives CASSQVSSYNEQFF.

CDR3 sequence reads: CASSEIPLDTEAFF. The CDR3 nucleotides are TGTGCCAGCAGTGAAATCCCTCTCGACACTGAAGCTTTCTTT. The chain joins TRBV2 to TRBJ1-1, with D unclear. Germline lookup yields CDR1 SNHLY and CDR2 FYNNEI. The CDR3 contains 14 residues. Trimming took 2 bases from V and 3 from J, leaving 10 bases between them.

This chain uses TRBV10-3 with TRBJ2-3; D is perhaps TRBD2 (5 bases). From germline, CDR1 is ENHRY and CDR2 SYGVKD. V was shortened by 6 bases and J by 4 bases, with 17 bases between the two germline ends. This CDR3 contains 15 residues. DNA of the CDR3: TGTGCCATCAGGGCGACGGAGGCCCGGGCAGATACGCAGTATTTT. It encodes CAIRATEARADTQYF.

Points on this clone: An end of the junction does not agree with germline; a read error may underlie this. The chain recombines TRBV28 with TRBJ2-7, with TRBD1 matching over 9 bases. This CDR3 has 12 amino acids. Germline V gene data show CDR1 as MDHEN and CDR2 as SYDVKM. The CDR3 reads CASSPRTGATLF. The CDR3 DNA reads as TGTGCCAGCAGTCCTCGGACAGGGGCTACCCTCTTC.

This chain joins TRBV30 and TRBJ2-4, with TRBD1 matching 7 bases. The CDR3 extends over 15 amino acids. After removal of 5 bases from V and 0 bases from J, the junction contained 7 bases not matched to a gene. Germline CDR1 GTSNPN, CDR2 SVGIG (reference sequence). CDR3 nucleotide sequence: TGTGCCTGGGCGACAGGGAGTCGAGCCAAAAACATTCAGTACTTC. Amino acid sequence: CAWATGSRAKNIQYF.

The CDR3 reads CAWSDIWRAGNQPQHF. The CDR3 DNA reads TGTGCCTGGAGTGATATTTGGCGGGCGGGGAATCAGCCCCAGCATTTT. The chain carries TRBV30 and TRBJ1-5; D is unresolved. V was shortened by 1 base and J by 4 bases, with 17 bases between the two germline ends. Germline CDR1 reads GTSNPN; CDR2 reads SVGIG (reference sequence). This CDR3 spans 16 amino acids. The variable domain in full, completed from reference TRBV30 and TRBJ1-5, reads SQTIHQWPATLVQPVGSPLSLECTVEGTSNPNLYWYRQAAGRGLQLLFYSVGIGQISSEVPQNLSASRPQDRQFILSSKKLLLSDSGFYLCAWSDIWRAGNQPQHFGDGTRLSIL.

This chain joins TRBV5-5 and TRBJ1-2, with 9 bases lining up with TRBD1. The V segment lost 4 bases and the J segment 0 bases; nucleotides outside the gene matches: 10. The germline V gene has CDR1 SGHKS and CDR2 YYEKEE (reference sequence). This CDR3 has 17 residues. CDR3 sequence (DNA): TGTGCCAGCAGCCGTCTAGGGACAGGGCAATCTAACTATGGCTACACCTTC. This translates into CASSRLGTGQSNYGYTF.

The J gene is TRBJ1-2, the V gene TRBV14, with D possibly TRBD1 on 5 matching bases. V was trimmed by 0 bases and J by 2 bases, leaving 10 bases between them. Germline CDR1 is SGHDN and CDR2 is FVKESK. This CDR3 region has 15 residues. The CDR3 bases are TGTGCCAGCAGCCAAGATATCAGGGCCAACTATGGCTACACCTTC. Residues: CASSQDIRANYGYTF.

This chain uses TRBV11-3 with TRBJ2-2, with 7 bases that match TRBD1. Germline loops: CDR1 SGHNT, CDR2 YENEEA. The CDR3 consists of 16 residues. Trimming cost V 5 bases and J 5 bases; bases outside gene matches: 11. In DNA, the CDR3 is TGTGCCAGCAGCGCACCCAGGGGGACAGATACCGGGGAGCTGTTTTTT. This encodes CASSAPRGTDTGELFF.

The chain couples TRBV2 to TRBJ2-3, with 8 bases aligning to TRBD2. The germline gives CDR1 SNHLY, CDR2 FYNNEI. Trimming took 6 bases from V and 9 from J; bases not matched to a gene: 11. CDR3 length: 14 residues. The CDR3 region is CASSQRETSATQYF. In DNA, the CDR3 is TGTGCCAGCAGCCAAAGGGAGACTAGCGCGACGCAGTATTTT.

This clone was observed a few times. The chain links TRBV3-1 (or the pseudogene TRBV3-2) to TRBJ2-2; 12 bases line up with TRBD2. The CDR3 is made up of 15 amino acids. V was pared by 3 bases and J by 4 bases, with 0 bases of the junction left unmatched. The germline gives CDR1 LGHDT, CDR2 YNNKEL (reference sequence). The CDR3 nucleotides are TGTGCCAGCAGCCAGGGACTAGCGGGCACCGGGGAGCTGTTTTTT. Protein product: CASSQGLAGTGELFF.

The chain joins TRBV11-2 to TRBJ1-6, with 10 bases that match TRBD1. This CDR3 has 14 residues. J was trimmed by 9 bases and V by 5 bases; bases with no gene match: 4. Germline CDR1 is SGHAT and CDR2 is FQNNGV. CDR3 residues: CASSRGDRGSPLHF. In DNA form, the CDR3 reads TGTGCCAGCAGCCGAGGGGACAGGGGTTCACCCCTCCACTTT.

The V call is TRBV7-9, the J call TRBJ2-7, with 9 nucleotides matching TRBD2. Germline lookup yields CDR1 SEHNR and CDR2 FQNEAQ (reference sequence). This CDR3 is built from 14 residues. V shed 3 bases, J shed 2 bases, and the junction held 2 bases outside the gene matches. The DNA for the CDR3 is TGTGCCAGCAGCTTCAGCGGGAGGCCCTACGAGCAGTACTTC. Translated, it gives CASSFSGRPYEQYF. The full variable domain, rest sourced from reference TRBV7-9 and TRBJ2-7, is DTGVSQNPRHKITKRGQNVTFRCDPISEHNRLYWYRQTLGQGPEFLTYFQNEAQLEKSRLLSDRFSAERPKGSFSTLEIQRTEQGDSAMYLCASSFSGRPYEQYFGPGTRLTVT.

The rearrangement uses TRBV10-1 and TRBJ2-7; TRBD2 matches at 9 bases. The germline V gene encodes CDR1 WNHNN and CDR2 SYGVQD (reference sequence). Trimming removed 0 bases from V and 7 bases from J; junction bases left unmatched: 7. CDR3 length: 15 residues. In nucleotides, the CDR3 is TGCGCCAGCAGTGAGTCGTTAGCGGGAGTCAGGGAGCAGTACTTC. It specifies CASSESLAGVREQYF.

The chain links TRBV6-5 to TRBJ2-3, with D tentatively TRBD2 (5 bases). The CDR3 contains 14 residues. Germline lookup yields CDR1 MNHEY and CDR2 SVGAGI. V was clipped by 6 bases and J by 3 bases, with 13 bases between them. DNA of the CDR3: TGTGCCAGCAGAATGGGAGCTAGAACAGATACGCAGTATTTT. It is translated as CASRMGARTDTQYF.

This rearrangement joins TRBV7-9 to TRBJ1-3; D is uncertain. The germline V gene has CDR1 SEHNR and CDR2 FQNEAQ (reference sequence). The CDR3 extends over 15 amino acids. V was clipped by 5 bases and J by 0 bases, with 11 bases between them. The CDR3 DNA is TGTGCCAGCAGCACGACTCAAGGCTCTGGAAACACCATATATTTT. Its protein is CASSTTQGSGNTIYF. Full variable domain (outside the CDR3, taken from reference TRBV7-9 and TRBJ1-3): DTGVSQNPRHKITKRGQNVTFRCDPISEHNRLYWYRQTLGQGPEFLTYFQNEAQLEKSRLLSDRFSAERPKGSFSTLEIQRTEQGDSAMYLCASSTTQGSGNTIYFGEGSWLTVV.

CDR3 amino acids: CASSQGTGSYNEQFF. The CDR3 coding sequence is TGTGCCAGCAGCCAAGGGACTGGCTCCTACAATGAGCAGTTCTTC. The chain links TRBV4-2 to TRBJ2-1; weak D call: TRBD2 (5 bases). The V gene lost 1 base and the J gene lost 0 bases, with 7 bases spanning the gap. Per the germline V gene, CDR1 is LGHNA and CDR2 is YNFKEQ. The CDR3 loop spans 15 amino acids.

The chain links TRBV29-1 to TRBJ1-4, with 12 bases that match TRBD1. This CDR3 contains 17 residues. Germline loops: CDR1 SQVTM, CDR2 ANQGSEA. The V and J ends lost 6 bases and 4 bases, in that order; junction bases with no gene match: 12. The CDR3 spells CSVGRDRGPYRNEKLFF. The CDR3 DNA follows: TGCAGCGTCGGCCGGGACAGGGGGCCTTATCGTAATGAAAAACTGTTTTTT.

The rearrangement joins TRBV5-1 to TRBJ1-1; 9 bases match TRBD1. CDR1 and CDR2 (germline): SGHRS, YFSETQ. With V trimmed by 4 bases and J by 4 bases, 8 bases remained unmatched. The CDR3 runs to 15 residues. DNA for the CDR3: TGCGCCAGCAGCACGGACAGGGGAAGAAGCACTGAAGCTTTCTTT. Protein product: CASSTDRGRSTEAFF. The complete variable domain, with remaining parts taken from reference TRBV5-1 and TRBJ1-1, reads KAGVTQTPRYLIKTRGQQVTLSCSPISGHRSVSWYQQTPGQGLQFLFEYFSETQRNKGNFPGRFSGRQFSNSRSEMNVSTLELGDSALYLCASSTDRGRSTEAFFGQGTRLTVV.

The chain uses TRBV11-2 and TRBJ2-7; 8 bases align to TRBD1. Trimming removed 0 bases from V and 6 bases from J; junction bases left unmatched: 10. There are 16 residues in the CDR3. The germline V gene encodes CDR1 SGHAT and CDR2 FQNNGV. CDR3 sequence (DNA): TGTGCCAGCAGCTTAGATGCATGGCAGGGGGCCGGCGAGCAGTACTTC. It is translated as CASSLDAWQGAGEQYF.